This TCR beta chain was profiled in a study of blood T cell repertoires in COVID-19. Overall study context: From T cells, B-cell-depleted T cells, or PBMCs came the material, which was cDNA or gDNA.

Per the germline V gene, CDR1 is MNHEY and CDR2 is SMNVEV (reference sequence). V lost 6 bases and J lost 2; bases outside the gene matches: 8. This CDR3 spans 15 amino acids. As originally analysed: Nucleated cell number was recorded as an estimate derived from reference gene primer amplification. Only in-frame clones appear in the TCRdb table, and some are missing; sequencing was by immunoSEQ multiplex PCR. V and J calls and clone size are those listed in that table; D and trimming were worked out from the DNA. This sample yields about 210,000 clones, of which 65% to 85% are seen a single time; 3.5% to 5.5% belongs to the top ten.

Material for sequencing was PBMCs or T cells enriched from blood (not recorded which). This clonotype was obtained from a young man with acute COVID-19. The chain links TRBV27 to TRBJ2-3, with 7 positions matching TRBD2. The CDR3 spells CASSRSGLFTDTQYF. CDR3 nucleotides: TGTGCCAGCAGCCGTAGCGGGCTTTTCACAGATACGCAGTATTTT.